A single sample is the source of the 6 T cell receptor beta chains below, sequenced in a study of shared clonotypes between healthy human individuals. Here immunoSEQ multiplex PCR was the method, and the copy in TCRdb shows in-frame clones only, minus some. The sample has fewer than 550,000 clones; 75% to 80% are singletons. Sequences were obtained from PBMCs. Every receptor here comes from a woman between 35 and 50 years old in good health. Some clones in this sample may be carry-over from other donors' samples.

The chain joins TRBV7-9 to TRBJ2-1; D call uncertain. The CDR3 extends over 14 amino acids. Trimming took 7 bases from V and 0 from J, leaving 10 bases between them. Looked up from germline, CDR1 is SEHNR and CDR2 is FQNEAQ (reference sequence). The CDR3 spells CASTGTISYNEQFF. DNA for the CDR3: TGTGCCAGCACCGGCACGATCTCCTACAATGAGCAGTTCTTC.

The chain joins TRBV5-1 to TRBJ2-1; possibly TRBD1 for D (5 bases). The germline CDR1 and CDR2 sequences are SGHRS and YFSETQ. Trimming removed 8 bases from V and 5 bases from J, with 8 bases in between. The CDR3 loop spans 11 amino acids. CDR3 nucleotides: TGCGCCAGGCAGGGAAACAATGAGCAGTTCTTC. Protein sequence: CARQGNNEQFF.

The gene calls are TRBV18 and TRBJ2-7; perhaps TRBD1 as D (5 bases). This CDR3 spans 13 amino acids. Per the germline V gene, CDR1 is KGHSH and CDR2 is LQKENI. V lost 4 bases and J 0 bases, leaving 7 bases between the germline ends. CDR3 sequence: CASSLTASYEQYF. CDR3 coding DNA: TGTGCCAGCTCACTGACAGCCTCCTACGAGCAGTACTTC. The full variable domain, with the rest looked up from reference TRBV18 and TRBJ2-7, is NAGVMQNPRHLVRRRGQEARLRCSPMKGHSHVYWYRQLPEEGLKFMVYLQKENIIDESGMPKERFSAEFPKEGPSILRIQQVVRGDSAAYFCASSLTASYEQYFGPGTRLTVT.

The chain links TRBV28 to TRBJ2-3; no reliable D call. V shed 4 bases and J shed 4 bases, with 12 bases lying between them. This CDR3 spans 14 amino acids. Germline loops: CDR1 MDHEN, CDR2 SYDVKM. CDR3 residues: CASSSPRGADTQYF. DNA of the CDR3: TGTGCCAGCAGTTCCCCACGTGGGGCAGATACGCAGTATTTT.

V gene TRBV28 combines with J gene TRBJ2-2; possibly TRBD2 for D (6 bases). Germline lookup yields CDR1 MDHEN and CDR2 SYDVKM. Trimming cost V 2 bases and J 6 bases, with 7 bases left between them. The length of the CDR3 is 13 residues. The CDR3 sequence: CASSLGGSGELFF. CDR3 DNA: TGTGCCAGCAGTTTAGGGGGGTCCGGGGAGCTGTTTTTT.

The CDR3 protein is CASSRSRQGGNEQFF. CDR3 nucleotides: TGCGCCAGCAGCCGCTCCAGACAGGGGGGGAATGAGCAGTTCTTC. This chain connects TRBV4-1 to TRBJ2-1; TRBD1 matches 9 bases. The CDR3 length is 15 residues. CDR1 MGHRA and CDR2 YSYEKL come from the germline V gene. J was trimmed by 7 bases and V by 4 bases; bases with no gene match: 8.